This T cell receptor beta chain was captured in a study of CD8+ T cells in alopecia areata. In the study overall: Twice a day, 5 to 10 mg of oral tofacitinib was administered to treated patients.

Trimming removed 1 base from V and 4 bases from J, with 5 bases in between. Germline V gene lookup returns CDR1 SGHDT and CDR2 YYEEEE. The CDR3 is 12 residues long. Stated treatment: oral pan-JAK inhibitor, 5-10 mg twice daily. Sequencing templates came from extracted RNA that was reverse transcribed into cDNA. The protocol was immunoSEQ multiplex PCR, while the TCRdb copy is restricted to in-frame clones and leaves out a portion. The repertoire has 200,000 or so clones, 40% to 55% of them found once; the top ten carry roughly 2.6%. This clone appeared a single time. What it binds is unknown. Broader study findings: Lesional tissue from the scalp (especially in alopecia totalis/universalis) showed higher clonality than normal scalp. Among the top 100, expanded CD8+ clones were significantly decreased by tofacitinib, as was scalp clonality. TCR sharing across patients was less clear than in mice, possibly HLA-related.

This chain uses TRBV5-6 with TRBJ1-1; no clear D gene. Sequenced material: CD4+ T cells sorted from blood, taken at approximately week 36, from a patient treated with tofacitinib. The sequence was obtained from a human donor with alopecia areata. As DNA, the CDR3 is TGTGCCAGCAGCTTGAGTACCACTGAAGCTTTCTTT. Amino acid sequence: CASSLSTTEAFF.